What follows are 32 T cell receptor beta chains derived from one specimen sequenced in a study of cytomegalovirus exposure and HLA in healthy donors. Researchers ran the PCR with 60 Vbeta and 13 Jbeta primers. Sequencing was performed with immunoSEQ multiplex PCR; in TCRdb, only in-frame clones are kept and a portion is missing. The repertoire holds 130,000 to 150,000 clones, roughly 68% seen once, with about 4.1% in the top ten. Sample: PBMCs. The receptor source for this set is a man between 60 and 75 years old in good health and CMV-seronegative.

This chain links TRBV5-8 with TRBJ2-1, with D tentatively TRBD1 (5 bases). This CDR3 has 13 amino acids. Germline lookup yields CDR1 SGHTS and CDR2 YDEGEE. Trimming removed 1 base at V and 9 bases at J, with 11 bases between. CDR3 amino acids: CASSLKGLGEQFF. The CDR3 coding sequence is TGTGCCAGCAGCTTGAAGGGGCTCGGTGAGCAGTTCTTC.

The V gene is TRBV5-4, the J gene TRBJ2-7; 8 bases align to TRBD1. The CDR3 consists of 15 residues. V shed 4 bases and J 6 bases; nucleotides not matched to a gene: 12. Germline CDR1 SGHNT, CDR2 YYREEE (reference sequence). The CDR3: CASSTGGPLRSEQYF. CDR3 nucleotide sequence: TGTGCCAGCAGCACAGGGGGACCCCTCCGAAGCGAGCAGTACTTC. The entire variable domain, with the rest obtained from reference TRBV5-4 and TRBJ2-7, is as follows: ETGVTQSPTHLIKTRGQQVTLRCSSQSGHNTVSWYQQALGQGPQFIFQYYREEENGRGNFPPRFSGLQFPNYSSELNVNALELDDSALYLCASSTGGPLRSEQYFGPGTRLTVT.

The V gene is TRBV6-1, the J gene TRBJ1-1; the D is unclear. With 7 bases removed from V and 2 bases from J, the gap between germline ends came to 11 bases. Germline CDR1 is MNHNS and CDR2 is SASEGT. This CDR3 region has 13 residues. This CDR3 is CASTLGSNTEAFF. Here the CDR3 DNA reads TGTGCCAGCACCCTCGGGTCAAACACTGAAGCTTTCTTT.

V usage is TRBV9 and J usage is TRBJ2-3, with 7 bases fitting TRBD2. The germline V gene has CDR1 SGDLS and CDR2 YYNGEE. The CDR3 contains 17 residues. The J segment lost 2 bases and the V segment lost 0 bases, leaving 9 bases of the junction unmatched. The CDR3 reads CASSVEPSGGLTDTQYF. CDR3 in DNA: TGTGCCAGCAGCGTAGAACCTAGCGGAGGCCTCACAGATACGCAGTATTTT.

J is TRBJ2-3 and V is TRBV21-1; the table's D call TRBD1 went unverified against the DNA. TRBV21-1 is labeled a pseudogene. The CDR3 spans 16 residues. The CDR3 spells CASSKRGQGLPDTQYF. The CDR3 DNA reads TGTGCCAGCAGCAAAAGGGGACAGGGACTTCCAGATACGCAGTATTTT.

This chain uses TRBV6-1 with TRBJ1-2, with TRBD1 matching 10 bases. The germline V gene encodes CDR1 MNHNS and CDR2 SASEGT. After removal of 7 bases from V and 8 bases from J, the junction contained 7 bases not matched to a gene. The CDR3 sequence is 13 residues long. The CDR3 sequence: CASIGTGAQGYTF. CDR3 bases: TGTGCCAGCATTGGGACAGGGGCGCAAGGCTACACCTTC.

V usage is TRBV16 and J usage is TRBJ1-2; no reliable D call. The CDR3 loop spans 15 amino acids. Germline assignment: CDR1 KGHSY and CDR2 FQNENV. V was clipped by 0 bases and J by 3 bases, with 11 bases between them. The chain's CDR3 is CASSQSPFGDYGYTF. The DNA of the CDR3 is TGTGCCAGCAGCCAATCACCTTTCGGGGACTATGGCTACACCTTC.

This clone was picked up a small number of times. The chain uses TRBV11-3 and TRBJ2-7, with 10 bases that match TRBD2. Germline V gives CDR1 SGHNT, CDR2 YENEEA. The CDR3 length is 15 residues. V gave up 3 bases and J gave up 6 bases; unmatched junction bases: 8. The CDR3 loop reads CASSFPAGGPSEQYF. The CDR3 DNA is TGTGCCAGCAGCTTCCCAGCGGGAGGGCCATCCGAGCAGTACTTC.

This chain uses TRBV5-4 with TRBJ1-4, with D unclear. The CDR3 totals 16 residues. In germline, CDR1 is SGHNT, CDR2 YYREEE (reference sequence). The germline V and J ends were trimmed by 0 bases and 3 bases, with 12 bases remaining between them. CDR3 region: CASSLEIGRSNEKLFF. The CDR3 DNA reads TGTGCCAGCAGCTTGGAAATCGGCAGGTCTAATGAAAAACTGTTTTTT.

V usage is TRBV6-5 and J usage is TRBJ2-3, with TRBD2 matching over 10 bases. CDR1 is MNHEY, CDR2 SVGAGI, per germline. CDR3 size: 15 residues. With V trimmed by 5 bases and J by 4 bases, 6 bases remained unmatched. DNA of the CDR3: TGTGCCAGCAGTCTCCTAGCGGGAGATGCAGATACGCAGTATTTT. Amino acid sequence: CASSLLAGDADTQYF.

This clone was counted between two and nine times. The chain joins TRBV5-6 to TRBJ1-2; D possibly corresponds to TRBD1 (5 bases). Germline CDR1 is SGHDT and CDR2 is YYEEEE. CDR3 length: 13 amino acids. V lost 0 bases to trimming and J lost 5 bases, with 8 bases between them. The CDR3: CASSLEQEYGYTF. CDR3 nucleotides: TGTGCCAGCAGCTTGGAACAGGAATATGGCTACACCTTC.

The CDR3 DNA reads as TGTGCCAGCAGCGCGAACTATGGCTACACCTTC. Its translation is CASSANYGYTF. The chain carries TRBV9 and TRBJ1-2; the D is unclear. V gave up 3 bases and J gave up 2 bases, with 2 bases separating them. The CDR3 covers 11 residues. Germline V gene lookup returns CDR1 SGDLS and CDR2 YYNGEE. Full variable domain (remainder filled in from reference TRBV9 and TRBJ1-2): DSGVTQTPKHLITATGQRVTLRCSPRSGDLSVYWYQQSLDQGLQFLIQYYNGEERAKGNILERFSAQQFPDLHSELNLSSLELGDSALYFCASSANYGYTFGSGTRLTVV.

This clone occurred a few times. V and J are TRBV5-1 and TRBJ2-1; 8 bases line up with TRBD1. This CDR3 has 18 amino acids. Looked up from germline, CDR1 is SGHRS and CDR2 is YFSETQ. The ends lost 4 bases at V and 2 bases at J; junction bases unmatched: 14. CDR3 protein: CASSTTRTGSTTYNEQFF. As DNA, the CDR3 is TGCGCCAGCAGCACTACCAGGACAGGGTCTACAACCTACAATGAGCAGTTCTTC.

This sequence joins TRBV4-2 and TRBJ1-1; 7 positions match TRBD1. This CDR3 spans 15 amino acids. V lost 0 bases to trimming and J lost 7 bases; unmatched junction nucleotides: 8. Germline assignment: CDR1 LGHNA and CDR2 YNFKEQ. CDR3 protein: CASSQDYDRASEAFF. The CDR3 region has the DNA TGTGCCAGCAGCCAAGATTACGACAGGGCTAGTGAAGCTTTCTTT.

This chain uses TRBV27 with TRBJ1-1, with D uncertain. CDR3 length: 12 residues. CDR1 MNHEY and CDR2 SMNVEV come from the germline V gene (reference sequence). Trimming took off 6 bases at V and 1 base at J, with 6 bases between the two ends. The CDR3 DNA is TGTGCCAGCAGCGAGGGGAACACTGAAGCTTTCTTT. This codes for CASSEGNTEAFF.

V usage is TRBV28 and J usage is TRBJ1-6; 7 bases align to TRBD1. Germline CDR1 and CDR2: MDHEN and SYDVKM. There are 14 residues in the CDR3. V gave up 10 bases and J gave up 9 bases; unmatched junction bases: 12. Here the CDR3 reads CATEGTGVGSPLHF. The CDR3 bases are TGTGCCACCGAGGGAACAGGGGTAGGTTCACCCCTCCACTTT.

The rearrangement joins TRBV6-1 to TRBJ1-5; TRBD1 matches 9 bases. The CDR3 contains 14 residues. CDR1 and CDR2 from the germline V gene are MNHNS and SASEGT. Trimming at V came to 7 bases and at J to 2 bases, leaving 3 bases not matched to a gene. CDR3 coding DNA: TGTGCCAGCATGGACAGGGGACGCAATCAGCCCCAGCATTTT. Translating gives CASMDRGRNQPQHF.

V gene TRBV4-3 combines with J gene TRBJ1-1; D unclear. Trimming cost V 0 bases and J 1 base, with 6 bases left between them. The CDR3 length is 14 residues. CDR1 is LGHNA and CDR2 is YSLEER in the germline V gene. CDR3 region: CASSQDIRNTEAFF. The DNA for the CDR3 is TGCGCCAGCAGCCAAGATATCCGGAACACTGAAGCTTTCTTT.

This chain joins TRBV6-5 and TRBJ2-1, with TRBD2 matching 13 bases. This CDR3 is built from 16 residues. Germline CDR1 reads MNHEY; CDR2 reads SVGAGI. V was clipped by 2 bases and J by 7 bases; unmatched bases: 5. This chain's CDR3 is CASSYRGLAGSNEQFF. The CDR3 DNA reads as TGTGCCAGCAGTTACCGGGGACTAGCGGGATCAAATGAGCAGTTCTTC.

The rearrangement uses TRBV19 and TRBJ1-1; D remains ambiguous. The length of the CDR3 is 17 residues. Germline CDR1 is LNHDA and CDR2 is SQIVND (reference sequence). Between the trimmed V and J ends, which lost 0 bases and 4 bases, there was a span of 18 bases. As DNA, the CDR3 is TGTGCCAGTAGTATAGAGGGAGGTGGTGGAGTTCGCACTGAAGCTTTCTTT. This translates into CASSIEGGGGVRTEAFF.

The CDR3 here is CASSPARSNQPQHF. CDR3 DNA sequence: TGTGCCAGCTCACCAGCCAGGAGCAATCAGCCCCAGCATTTT. The V call is TRBV18, the J call TRBJ1-5; D is undetermined. The CDR3 totals 14 residues. V was trimmed by 2 bases and J by 1 base, leaving 6 bases between them. Germline loops: CDR1 KGHSH, CDR2 LQKENI.

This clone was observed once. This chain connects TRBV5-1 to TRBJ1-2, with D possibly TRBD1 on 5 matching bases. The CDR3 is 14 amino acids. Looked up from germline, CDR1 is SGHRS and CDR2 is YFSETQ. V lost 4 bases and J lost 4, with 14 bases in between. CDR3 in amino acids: CASSPRGEGYGYTF. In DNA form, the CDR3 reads TGCGCCAGCAGCCCGCGGGGGGAGGGCTATGGCTACACCTTC. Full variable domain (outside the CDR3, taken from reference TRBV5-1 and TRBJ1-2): KAGVTQTPRYLIKTRGQQVTLSCSPISGHRSVSWYQQTPGQGLQFLFEYFSETQRNKGNFPGRFSGRQFSNSRSEMNVSTLELGDSALYLCASSPRGEGYGYTFGSGTRLTVV.

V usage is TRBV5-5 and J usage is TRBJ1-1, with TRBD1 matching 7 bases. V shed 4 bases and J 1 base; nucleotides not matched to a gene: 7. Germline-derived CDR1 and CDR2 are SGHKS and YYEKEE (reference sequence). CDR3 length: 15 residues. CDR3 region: CASSTRQGGNTEAFF. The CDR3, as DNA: TGTGCCAGCAGCACCAGACAGGGAGGGAACACTGAAGCTTTCTTT. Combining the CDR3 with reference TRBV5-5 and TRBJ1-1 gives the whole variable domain DAGVTQSPTHLIKTRGQQVTLRCSPISGHKSVSWYQQVLGQGPQFIFQYYEKEERGRGNFPDRFSARQFPNYSSELNVNALLLGDSALYLCASSTRQGGNTEAFFGQGTRLTVV.

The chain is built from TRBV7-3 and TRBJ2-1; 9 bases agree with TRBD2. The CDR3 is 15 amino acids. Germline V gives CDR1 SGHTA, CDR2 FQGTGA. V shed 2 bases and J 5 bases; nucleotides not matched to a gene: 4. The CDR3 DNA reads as TGTGCCAGCAGCTTAGGAGCGGGAGGACACAATGAGCAGTTCTTC. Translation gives CASSLGAGGHNEQFF.

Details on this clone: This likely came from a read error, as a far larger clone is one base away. Written as DNA, the CDR3 is TGTACCAGCAGTCCCAACCCGGGACTAGCGGGAGCCTACGAGCAGTACTTC. This gives the protein CTSSPNPGLAGAYEQYF. The chain has TRBV28 and TRBJ2-5; TRBD2 matches 14 bases. The DNA end favors TRBJ2-7, so the J call may be wrong. The CDR3 runs 17 residues. CDR1 and CDR2 from the germline V gene are MDHEN and SYDVKM.

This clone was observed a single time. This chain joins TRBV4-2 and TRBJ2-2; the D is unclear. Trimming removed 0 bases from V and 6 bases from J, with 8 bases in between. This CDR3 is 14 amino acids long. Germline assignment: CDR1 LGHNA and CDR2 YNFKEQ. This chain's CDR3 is CASSQDGLSGELFF. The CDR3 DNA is TGTGCCAGCAGCCAAGATGGTCTATCCGGGGAGCTGTTTTTT.

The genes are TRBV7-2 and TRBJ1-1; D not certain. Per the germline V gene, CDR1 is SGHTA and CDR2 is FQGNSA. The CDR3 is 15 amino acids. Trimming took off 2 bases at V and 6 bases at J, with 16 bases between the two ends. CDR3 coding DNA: TGTGCCAGCAGCTTACTGGGCCTCGAAATGGCTGAAGCTTTCTTT. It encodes CASSLLGLEMAEAFF.

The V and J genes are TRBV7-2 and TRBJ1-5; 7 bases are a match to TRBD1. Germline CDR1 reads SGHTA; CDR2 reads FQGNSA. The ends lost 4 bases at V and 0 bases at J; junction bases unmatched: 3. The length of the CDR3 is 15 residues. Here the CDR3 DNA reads TGTGCCAGCAGCTCGACAGGGTATAGCAATCAGCCCCAGCATTTT. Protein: CASSSTGYSNQPQHF.

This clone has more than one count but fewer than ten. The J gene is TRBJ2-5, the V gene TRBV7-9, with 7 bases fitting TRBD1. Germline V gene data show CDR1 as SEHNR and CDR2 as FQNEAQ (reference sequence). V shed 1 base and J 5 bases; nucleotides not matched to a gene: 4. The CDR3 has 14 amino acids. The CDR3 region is CASSLGSGGETQYF. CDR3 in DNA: TGTGCCAGCAGCTTAGGCTCAGGGGGTGAGACCCAGTACTTC.

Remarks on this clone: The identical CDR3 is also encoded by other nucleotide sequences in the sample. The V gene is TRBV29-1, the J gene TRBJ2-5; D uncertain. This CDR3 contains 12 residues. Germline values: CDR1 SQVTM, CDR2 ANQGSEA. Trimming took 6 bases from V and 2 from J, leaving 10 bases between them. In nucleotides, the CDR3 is TGCAGCGTGGTCGAGTTACAAGAGACCCAGTACTTC. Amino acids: CSVVELQETQYF.

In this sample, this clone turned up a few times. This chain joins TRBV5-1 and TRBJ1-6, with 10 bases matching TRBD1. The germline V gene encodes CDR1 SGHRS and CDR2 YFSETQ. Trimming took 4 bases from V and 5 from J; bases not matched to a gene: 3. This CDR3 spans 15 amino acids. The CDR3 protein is CASSGTGVNNSPLHF. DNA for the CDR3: TGCGCCAGCAGCGGGACAGGGGTGAATAATTCACCCCTCCACTTT.

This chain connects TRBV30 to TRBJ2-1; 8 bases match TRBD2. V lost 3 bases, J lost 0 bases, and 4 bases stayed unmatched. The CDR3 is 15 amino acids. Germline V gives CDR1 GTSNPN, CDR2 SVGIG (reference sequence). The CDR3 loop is CAWRPLAGSYNEQFF. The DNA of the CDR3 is TGTGCCTGGAGACCTCTAGCGGGCTCCTACAATGAGCAGTTCTTC.